Here is one T cell receptor beta chain with its context. No antigen is known for it. CDR3 length equals 15 residues. Trimming took 5 bases from V and 4 from J; bases not matched to a gene: 9. Per germline, CDR1 SGHVS and CDR2 FNYEAQ. Method: immunoSEQ multiplex PCR; TCRdb's copy keeps in-frame clones and lacks some. The table lists 73,000 or so clones, roughly nine tenths of them singletons. These data come from a study of OX40 agonist ivuxolimab in advanced cancers. Background on the study: A history of anti-PD-1, anti-PD-L1 or anti-CTLA-4 therapy was acceptable, and 40% had some.

Findings and limits, study-wide: CD4+ and CD8+ T cells in blood underwent clonal expansion by week 6 at 0.1 to 3.0 mg/kg. Expansion of clones was among the lowest in partial responders at 0.1-3.0 mg/kg.

This receptor was identified in an adult with an advanced solid tumor such as melanoma, head and neck, liver or kidney cancer. The chain is built from TRBV7-6 and TRBJ1-1; 8 nucleotides align to TRBD1. This sample comprised CD4+ or CD8+ T cells sorted from blood, obtained in a trial of the OX40 agonist ivuxolimab. The CDR3 nucleotides are TGTGCCAGCAGCATGCCACAGGGGGGGAGCACTGAAGCTTTCTTT. Translating it yields CASSMPQGGSTEAFF.